These T cell receptor beta chains were read from a single sample in a study of blood T cell repertoires in COVID-19. The data were produced by immunoSEQ multiplex PCR, yet TCRdb's version contains in-frame clones alone and is incomplete. The sample shows 400,000 to 450,000 clones, approximately 89% of them seen only once. Sequencing input: peripheral blood. All receptors come from a woman aged 40 to 55 with COVID-19, enrolled during active disease. CDR3s include the opening cysteine and the closing phenylalanine or tryptophan. A D gene is named only where the DNA matches it firmly. Clone size is shown for a subset of rows, as once, few, many or a class of expanded clone.

D gene	V gene	J gene	clone size	CDR3 protein	CDR3 DNA
.	TRBV6-5	TRBJ2-2	.	CASRGPGQETGELFF	TGTGCCAGCAGGGGACCGGGACAAGAAACCGGGGAGCTGTTTTTT
.	TRBV10-2	TRBJ1-1	once	CASSVGLGNTEAFF	TGCGCCAGCAGTGTGGGGCTGGGGAACACTGAAGCTTTCTTT
TRBD1	TRBV5-1	TRBJ1-1	.	CASSFQTGDTEAFF	TGCGCCAGCAGCTTTCAGACAGGGGACACTGAAGCTTTCTTT
TRBD1	TRBV19	TRBJ2-1	.	CASKQDRSYNEQFF	TGTGCCAGTAAACAGGACAGGTCCTACAATGAGCAGTTCTTC
.	TRBV27	TRBJ1-6	.	CASSLIKSSYNSPLHF	TGTGCCAGCAGTTTGATCAAGAGCTCCTATAATTCACCCCTCCACTTT
TRBD1	TRBV29-1	TRBJ1-2	.	CSVAPGQANYGYTF	TGCAGCGTTGCCCCGGGACAGGCGAACTATGGCTACACCTTC
TRBD2	TRBV3-1/TRBV3-2	TRBJ2-1	.	CASSPKLAGALLQFF	TGTGCCAGCAGCCCCAAACTAGCGGGGGCTCTGTTGCAGTTCTTC
TRBD2	TRBV7-3	TRBJ2-1	.	CASTLHSSGTYNEQFF	TGTGCCAGCACGCTGCACTCTAGCGGAACCTACAATGAGCAGTTCTTC
.	TRBV2	TRBJ1-1	.	CASGLQRLEAFF	TGTGCCAGCGGGTTGCAGCGCTTAGAAGCTTTCTTT
.	TRBV18	TRBJ2-2	.	CASSPQQGLNTGELFF	TGTGCCAGCTCACCACAGCAGGGACTTAACACCGGGGAGCTGTTTTTT
.	TRBV29-1	TRBJ1-4	.	CSATGSRPEKLFF	TGCAGCGCCACAGGATCGAGGCCAGAAAAACTGTTTTTT
TRBD1	TRBV3-1/TRBV3-2	TRBJ1-4	.	CASSRQTGGPALIEKLFF	TGTGCCAGCAGCCGACAGACAGGGGGCCCGGCCCTCATTGAAAAACTGTTTTTT
.	TRBV5-5	TRBJ1-2	.	CASSLLAGRDYGYTF	TGTGCCAGCAGCTTGCTGGCAGGCAGGGACTATGGCTACACCTTC
.	TRBV6-5	TRBJ1-1	.	CASSYRTREAEAFF	TGTGCCAGCAGTTACAGAACACGGGAGGCTGAAGCTTTCTTT
.	TRBV11-2	TRBJ1-6	.	CASSLEYRVLYNSPLHF	TGTGCCAGCAGCTTAGAATACAGGGTGCTATATAATTCACCCCTCCACTTT
.	TRBV3-1/TRBV3-2	TRBJ2-2	.	CASSQGGAGELFF	TGTGCCAGCAGCCAAGGGGGGGCCGGGGAGCTGTTTTTT
.	TRBV7-6	TRBJ1-1	.	CASSLSTGRNTEAFF	TGTGCCAGCAGCTTAAGCACAGGGCGAAACACTGAAGCTTTCTTT
.	TRBV6-5	TRBJ2-5	.	CASSSPTAIQETQYF	TGTGCCAGCAGCTCCCCGACAGCTATCCAAGAGACCCAGTACTTC
.	TRBV15	TRBJ2-1	.	CATSREPLAPTVQFF	TGTGCCACCAGCAGAGAGCCGCTAGCGCCTACGGTGCAGTTCTTC
.	TRBV30	TRBJ1-2	.	CAWRPGVYDYGYTF	TGTGCCTGGAGACCGGGGGTATACGACTATGGCTACACCTTC
.	TRBV7-2	TRBJ1-1	.	CASSFPGGIGNTEAFF	TGTGCCAGCAGCTTCCCGGGGGGGATTGGGAACACTGAAGCTTTCTTT
TRBD1	TRBV7-3	TRBJ2-1	.	CASSPRDRGGDEQFF	TGTGCCAGCAGCCCCCGAGACAGGGGTGGAGATGAGCAGTTCTTC
TRBD1	TRBV30	TRBJ2-2	.	CAWGRWTGLNTGELFF	TGTGCCTGGGGGAGATGGACAGGCCTAAACACCGGGGAGCTGTTTTTT
.	TRBV6-5	TRBJ1-2	.	CASSYRTWDGGYTF	TGTGCCAGCAGTTACCGGACTTGGGATGGGGGCTACACCTTC
TRBD2	TRBV29-1	TRBJ2-1	.	CSVLAGAPGSYNEQFF	TGCAGCGTCCTAGCGGGAGCCCCGGGGTCCTACAATGAGCAGTTCTTC
.	TRBV30	TRBJ1-2	.	CAWSPRGRDYLGYTF	TGTGCCTGGAGCCCTCGGGGGAGGGACTATCTGGGCTACACCTTC
.	TRBV18	TRBJ2-1	.	CASLALVEKPNEQFF	TGTGCCAGCCTTGCCCTTGTTGAGAAACCCAATGAGCAGTTCTTC
.	TRBV4-1	TRBJ2-2	once	CASSQVRLAINTGELFF	TGCGCCAGCAGCCAAGTCCGGCTAGCGATAAACACCGGGGAGCTGTTTTTT
TRBD2	TRBV30	TRBJ2-5	.	CASEGTRIETQYF	TGTGCCTCGGAAGGGACTAGAATTGAGACCCAGTACTTC
TRBD2	TRBV3-1/TRBV3-2	TRBJ2-2	.	CVSRGTSGGAGNTGELFF	TGTGTCAGCAGGGGGACTAGCGGGGGAGCGGGGAACACCGGGGAGCTGTTTTTT
TRBD1	TRBV7-2	TRBJ1-3	.	CASSYTGQVPGNTIYF	TGTGCCAGCAGCTATACCGGACAGGTCCCCGGAAACACCATATATTTT
TRBD1	TRBV29-1	TRBJ2-5	.	CSAIQGAGQETQYF	TGCAGCGCGATACAGGGGGCTGGCCAAGAGACCCAGTACTTC
TRBD2	TRBV4-1	TRBJ2-1	.	CASSRGGLAGTEQFF	TGCGCCAGCAGCCGAGGGGGACTAGCGGGAACTGAGCAGTTCTTC
.	TRBV27	TRBJ1-3	once	CASSPGQRSSGNTIYF	TGTGCCAGCAGTCCCGGACAGAGGAGCTCTGGAAACACCATATATTTT
.	TRBV2	TRBJ1-1	.	CASSEARGTEAFF	TGTGCCAGCAGTGAAGCTCGGGGCACTGAAGCTTTCTTT
TRBD1	TRBV5-1	TRBJ2-7	.	CASSAPGQGLSYEQYF	TGCGCCAGCAGCGCGCCGGGACAGGGACTTTCCTACGAGCAGTACTTC
TRBD1	TRBV7-2	TRBJ2-5	.	CASSFWLDRGLGTQYF	TGTGCCAGCAGCTTTTGGTTGGACAGGGGGCTGGGGACCCAGTACTTC
.	TRBV9	TRBJ1-3	once	CASSATGFRSGNTIYF	TGTGCCAGCAGCGCGACAGGTTTTCGCTCTGGAAACACCATATATTTT
.	TRBV7-2	TRBJ1-1	.	CASSSTPEWGGKAFF	TGTGCCAGCAGCTCGACCCCCGAGTGGGGGGGGAAAGCTTTCTTT
TRBD1	TRBV29-1	TRBJ1-6	.	CSVGTGEWNSPLHF	TGCAGCGTCGGGACAGGGGAGTGGAATTCACCCCTCCACTTT
.	TRBV3-1/TRBV3-2	TRBJ2-7	.	CASSQGPYEQYF	TGTGCCAGCAGCCAAGGTCCTTACGAGCAGTACTTC
TRBD1	TRBV7-3	TRBJ2-7	.	CASSASGRGLEQYF	TGTGCCAGCAGCGCCTCAGGCAGGGGGCTCGAGCAGTACTTC
.	TRBV19	TRBJ2-1	few	CASSVLLGTLYNEQFF	TGTGCCAGTAGTGTTCTCCTCGGGACACTCTACAATGAGCAGTTCTTC
TRBD1	TRBV2	TRBJ1-1	.	CASSYAGTGESTEAFF	TGTGCCAGCAGTTATGCCGGGACAGGGGAGTCCACTGAAGCTTTCTTT
.	TRBV14	TRBJ1-2	.	CASSQGRGRNYGYTF	TGTGCCAGCAGCCAAGGAAGGGGAAGGAACTATGGCTACACCTTC
.	TRBV3-1/TRBV3-2	TRBJ2-7	.	CASSFSFAGNYEQYF	TGTGCCAGCTCATTCTCATTCGCGGGGAACTACGAGCAGTACTTC
.	TRBV7-2	TRBJ1-1	.	CASSEFRDTYTEAFF	TGTGCCAGCAGCGAATTCCGGGACACCTACACTGAAGCTTTCTTT
.	TRBV6-5	TRBJ1-5	.	CASSPVNNQPQHF	TGTGCCAGCAGTCCAGTCAACAATCAGCCCCAGCATTTT
.	TRBV27	TRBJ2-4	few	CASSLSSGWDIQYF	TGTGCCAGCAGCCTCTCAAGCGGCTGGGACATTCAGTACTTC
TRBD2	TRBV28	TRBJ2-5	.	CASTWGGQETQYF	TGTGCCAGCACCTGGGGGGGACAAGAGACCCAGTACTTC
TRBD1	TRBV9	TRBJ2-7	.	CASSLTPGQGRDEQYF	TGTGCCAGCAGCCTTACTCCGGGACAGGGGCGGGACGAGCAGTACTTC
.	TRBV27	TRBJ1-5	once	CASSSLGGVNRGNQPQHF	TGTGCCAGCAGTTCCCTGGGGGGGGTCAATCGAGGCAATCAGCCCCAGCATTTT
TRBD1	TRBV28	TRBJ1-1	.	CASSYGTGGVAFF	TGTGCCAGCAGCTATGGGACAGGGGGCGTTGCTTTCTTT
TRBD1	TRBV7-2	TRBJ1-2	few	CASSLEAGGYGYTF	TGTGCCAGCAGCTTAGAGGCAGGGGGCTATGGCTACACCTTC
TRBD2	TRBV2	TRBJ2-3	once	CASSEGLAGKADTQYF	TGTGCCAGCAGTGAAGGACTAGCGGGGAAGGCAGATACGCAGTATTTT
TRBD1	TRBV5-5	TRBJ1-2	.	CASSRGTGRDYTF	TGTGCCAGCAGCCGAGGGACAGGGAGAGACTACACCTTC